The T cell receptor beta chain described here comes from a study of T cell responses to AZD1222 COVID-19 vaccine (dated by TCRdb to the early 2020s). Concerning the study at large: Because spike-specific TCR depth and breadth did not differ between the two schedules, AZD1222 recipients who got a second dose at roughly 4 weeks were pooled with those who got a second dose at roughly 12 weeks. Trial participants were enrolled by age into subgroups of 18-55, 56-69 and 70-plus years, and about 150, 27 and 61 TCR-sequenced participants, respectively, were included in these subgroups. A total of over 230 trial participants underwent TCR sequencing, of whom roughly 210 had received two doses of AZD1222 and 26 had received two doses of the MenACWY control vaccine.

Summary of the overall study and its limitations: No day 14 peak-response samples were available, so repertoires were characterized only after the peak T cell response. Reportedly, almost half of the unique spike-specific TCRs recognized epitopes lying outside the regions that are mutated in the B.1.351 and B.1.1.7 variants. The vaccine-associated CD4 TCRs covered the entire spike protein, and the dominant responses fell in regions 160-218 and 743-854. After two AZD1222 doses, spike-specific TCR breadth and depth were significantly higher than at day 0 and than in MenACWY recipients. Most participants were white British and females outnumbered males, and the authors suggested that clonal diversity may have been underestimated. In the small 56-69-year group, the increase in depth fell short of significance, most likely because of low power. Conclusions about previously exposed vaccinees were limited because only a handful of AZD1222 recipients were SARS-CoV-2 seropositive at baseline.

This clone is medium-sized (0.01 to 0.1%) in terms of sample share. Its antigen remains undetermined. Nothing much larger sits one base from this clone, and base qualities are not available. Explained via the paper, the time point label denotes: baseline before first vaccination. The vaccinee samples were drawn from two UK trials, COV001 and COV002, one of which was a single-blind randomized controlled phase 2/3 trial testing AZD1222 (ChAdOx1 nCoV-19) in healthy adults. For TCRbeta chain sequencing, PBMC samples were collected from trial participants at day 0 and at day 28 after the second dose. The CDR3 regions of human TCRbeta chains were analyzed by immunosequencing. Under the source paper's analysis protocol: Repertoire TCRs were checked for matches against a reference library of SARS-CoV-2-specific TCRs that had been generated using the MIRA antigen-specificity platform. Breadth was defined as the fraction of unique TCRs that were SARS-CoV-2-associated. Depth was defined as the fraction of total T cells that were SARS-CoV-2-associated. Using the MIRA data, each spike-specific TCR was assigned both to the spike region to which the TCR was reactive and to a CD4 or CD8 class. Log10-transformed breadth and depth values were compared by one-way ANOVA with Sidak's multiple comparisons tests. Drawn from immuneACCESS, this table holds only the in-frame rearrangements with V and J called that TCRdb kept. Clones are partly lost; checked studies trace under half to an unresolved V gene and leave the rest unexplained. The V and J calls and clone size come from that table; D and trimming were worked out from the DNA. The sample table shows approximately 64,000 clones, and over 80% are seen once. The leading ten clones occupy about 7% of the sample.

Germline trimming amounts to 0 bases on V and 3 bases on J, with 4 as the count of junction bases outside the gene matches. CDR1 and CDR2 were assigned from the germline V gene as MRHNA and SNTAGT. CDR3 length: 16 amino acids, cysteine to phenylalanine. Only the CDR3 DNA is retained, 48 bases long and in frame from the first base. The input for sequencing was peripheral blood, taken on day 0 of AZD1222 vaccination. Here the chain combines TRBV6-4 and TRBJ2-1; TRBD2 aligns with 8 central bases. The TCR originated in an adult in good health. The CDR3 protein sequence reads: CASSDSSTSDYNEQFF. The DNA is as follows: TGTGCCAGCAGTGACTCCTCGACTAGCGACTACAATGAGCAGTTCTTC.